This T cell receptor (beta chain) appears in the sequencing data of a study of OX40 agonist ivuxolimab in advanced cancers. CDR3 size: 16 residues. The V end lost 0 bases, the J end lost 3 bases, and 14 bases lay between the germline ends. Germline CDR1 reads MGHRA; CDR2 reads YSYEKL. Assay: immunoSEQ multiplex PCR; the TCRdb copy retains only in-frame clones and omits some. The sample consists of roughly 70,000 clones, around 90% of them appearing once. The TCR originated in an adult with an advanced solid tumor such as melanoma, head and neck, liver or kidney cancer. This chain uses TRBV4-1 with TRBJ2-5, with a tentative D call TRBD2 (6 bases). This specimen consisted of CD4+ or CD8+ T cells sorted from blood, obtained in a trial of the OX40 agonist ivuxolimab. Here the CDR3 reads CASSQEGYPGEETQYF. The CDR3 DNA follows: TGCGCCAGCAGCCAAGAGGGGTACCCGGGGGAAGAGACCCAGTACTTC.